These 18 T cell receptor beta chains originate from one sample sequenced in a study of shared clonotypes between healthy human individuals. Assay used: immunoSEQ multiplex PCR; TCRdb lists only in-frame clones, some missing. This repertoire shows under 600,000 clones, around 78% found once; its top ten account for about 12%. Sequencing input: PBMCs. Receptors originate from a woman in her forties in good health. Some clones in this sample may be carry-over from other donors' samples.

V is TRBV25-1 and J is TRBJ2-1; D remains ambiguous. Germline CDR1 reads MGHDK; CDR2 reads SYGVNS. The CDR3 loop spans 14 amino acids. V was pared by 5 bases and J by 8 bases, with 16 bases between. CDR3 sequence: CASSPRAAHHEQFF. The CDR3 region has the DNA TGTGCCAGCAGTCCCCGGGCAGCTCACCATGAGCAGTTCTTC.

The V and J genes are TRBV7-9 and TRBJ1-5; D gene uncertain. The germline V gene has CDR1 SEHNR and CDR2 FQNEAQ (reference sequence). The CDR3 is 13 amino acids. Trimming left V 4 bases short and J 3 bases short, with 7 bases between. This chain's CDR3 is CASSSSNNQPQHF. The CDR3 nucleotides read TGTGCCAGCAGCTCAAGCAACAATCAGCCCCAGCATTTT.

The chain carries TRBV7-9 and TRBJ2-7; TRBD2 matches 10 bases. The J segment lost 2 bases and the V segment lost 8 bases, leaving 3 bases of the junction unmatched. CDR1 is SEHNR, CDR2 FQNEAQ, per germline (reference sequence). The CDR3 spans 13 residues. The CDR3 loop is CASRGTSAYEQYF. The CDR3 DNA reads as TGTGCCAGCCGGGGGACTAGCGCCTACGAGCAGTACTTC.

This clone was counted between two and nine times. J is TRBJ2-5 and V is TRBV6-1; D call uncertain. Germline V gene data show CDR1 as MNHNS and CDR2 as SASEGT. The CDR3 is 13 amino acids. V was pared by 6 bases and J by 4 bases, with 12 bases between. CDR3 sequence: CASSRNEVETQYF. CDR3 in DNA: TGTGCCAGCAGCCGGAATGAGGTAGAGACCCAGTACTTC.

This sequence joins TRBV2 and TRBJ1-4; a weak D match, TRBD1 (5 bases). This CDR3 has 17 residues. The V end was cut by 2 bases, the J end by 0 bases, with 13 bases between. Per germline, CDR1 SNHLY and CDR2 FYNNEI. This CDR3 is CASSERGSIATNEKLFF. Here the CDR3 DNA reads TGTGCCAGCAGTGAAAGGGGCAGCATCGCAACTAATGAAAAACTGTTTTTT.

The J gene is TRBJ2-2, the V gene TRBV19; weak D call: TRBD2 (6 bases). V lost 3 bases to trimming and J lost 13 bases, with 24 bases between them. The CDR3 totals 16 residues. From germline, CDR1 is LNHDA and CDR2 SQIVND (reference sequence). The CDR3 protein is CASSILSLAPTGGLFF. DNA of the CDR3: TGTGCCAGTAGTATCCTATCTCTAGCGCCTACCGGAGGGCTGTTTTTT. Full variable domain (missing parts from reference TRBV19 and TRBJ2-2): DGGITQSPKYLFRKEGQNVTLSCEQNLNHDAMYWYRQDPGQGLRLIYYSQIVNDFQKGDIAEGYSVSREKKESFPLTVTSAQKNPTAFYLCASSILSLAPTGGLFFGEGSRLTVL.

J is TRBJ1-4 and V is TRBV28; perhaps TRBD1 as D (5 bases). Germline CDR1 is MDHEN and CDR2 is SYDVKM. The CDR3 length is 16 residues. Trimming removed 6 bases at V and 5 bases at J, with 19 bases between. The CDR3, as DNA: TGTGCCAGCAGCTCAATTACAGGCGCCCGCAATGAAAAACTGTTTTTT. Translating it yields CASSSITGARNEKLFF. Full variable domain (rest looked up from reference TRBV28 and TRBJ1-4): DVKVTQSSRYLVKRTGEKVFLECVQDMDHENMFWYRQDPGLGLRLIYFSYDVKMKEKGDIPEGYSVSREKKERFSLILESASTNQTSMYLCASSSITGARNEKLFFGSGTQLSVL.

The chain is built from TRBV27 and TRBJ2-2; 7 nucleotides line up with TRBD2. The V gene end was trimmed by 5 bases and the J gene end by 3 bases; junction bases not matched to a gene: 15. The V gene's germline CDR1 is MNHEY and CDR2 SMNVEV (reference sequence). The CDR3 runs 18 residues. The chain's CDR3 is CASSRMTPGGGYTGELFF. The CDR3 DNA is TGTGCCAGCAGTCGGATGACGCCGGGGGGAGGTTACACCGGGGAGCTGTTTTTT.

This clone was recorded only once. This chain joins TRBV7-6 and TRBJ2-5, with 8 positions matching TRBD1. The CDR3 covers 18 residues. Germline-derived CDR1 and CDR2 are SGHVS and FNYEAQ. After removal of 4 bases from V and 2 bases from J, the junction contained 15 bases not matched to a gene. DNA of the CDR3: TGTGCCAGCAGCTCCCACACCCCCCAGGACAGGGTTCAAGAGACCCAGTACTTC. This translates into CASSSHTPQDRVQETQYF.

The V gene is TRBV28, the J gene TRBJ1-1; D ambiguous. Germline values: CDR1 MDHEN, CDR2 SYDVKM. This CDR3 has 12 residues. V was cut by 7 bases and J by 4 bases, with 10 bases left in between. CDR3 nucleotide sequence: TGTGCCAGCATCGGGGTGCCCACTGAAGCTTTCTTT. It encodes CASIGVPTEAFF.

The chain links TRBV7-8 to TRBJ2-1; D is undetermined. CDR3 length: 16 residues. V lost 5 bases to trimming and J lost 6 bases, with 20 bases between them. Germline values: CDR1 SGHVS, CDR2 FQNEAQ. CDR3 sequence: CASSARSGLGSNEQFF. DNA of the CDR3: TGTGCCAGCAGCGCTAGGTCGGGCTTAGGTTCCAATGAGCAGTTCTTC.

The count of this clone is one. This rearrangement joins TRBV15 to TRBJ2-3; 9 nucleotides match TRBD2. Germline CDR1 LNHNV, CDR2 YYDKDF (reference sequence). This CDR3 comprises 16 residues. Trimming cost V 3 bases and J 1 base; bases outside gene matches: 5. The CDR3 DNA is TGTGCCACCAGCAGGTCTAGCGGGACCGGCACAGATACGCAGTATTTT. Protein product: CATSRSSGTGTDTQYF. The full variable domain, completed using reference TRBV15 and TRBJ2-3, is DAMVIQNPRYQVTQFGKPVTLSCSQTLNHNVMYWYQQKSSQAPKLLFHYYDKDFNNEADTPDNFQSRRPNTSFCFLDIRSPGLGDTAMYLCATSRSSGTGTDTQYFGPGTRLTVL.

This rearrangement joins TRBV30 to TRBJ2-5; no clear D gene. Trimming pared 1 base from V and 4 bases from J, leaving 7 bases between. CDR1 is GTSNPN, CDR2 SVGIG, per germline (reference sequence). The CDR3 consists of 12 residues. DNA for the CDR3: TGTGCCTGGAGTGAGGGCCGAGAGACCCAGTACTTC. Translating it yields CAWSEGRETQYF. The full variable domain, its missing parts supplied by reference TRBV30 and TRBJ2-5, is SQTIHQWPATLVQPVGSPLSLECTVEGTSNPNLYWYRQAAGRGLQLLFYSVGIGQISSEVPQNLSASRPQDRQFILSSKKLLLSDSGFYLCAWSEGRETQYFGPGTRLLVL.

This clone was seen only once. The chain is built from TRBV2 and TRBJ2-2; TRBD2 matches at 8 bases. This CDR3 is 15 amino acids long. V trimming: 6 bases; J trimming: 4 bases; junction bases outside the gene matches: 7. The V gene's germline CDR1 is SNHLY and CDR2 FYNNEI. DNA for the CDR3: TGTGCCAGCAGGGCAGAGCGGGAGCGCACCGGGGAGCTGTTTTTT. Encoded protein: CASRAERERTGELFF.

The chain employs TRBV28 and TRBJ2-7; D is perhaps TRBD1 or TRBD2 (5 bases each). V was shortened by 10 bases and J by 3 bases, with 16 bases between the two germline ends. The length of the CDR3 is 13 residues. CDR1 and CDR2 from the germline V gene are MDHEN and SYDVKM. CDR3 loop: CAITGGVNYEQYF. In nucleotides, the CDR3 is TGTGCCATTACAGGAGGTGTTAACTACGAGCAGTACTTC.

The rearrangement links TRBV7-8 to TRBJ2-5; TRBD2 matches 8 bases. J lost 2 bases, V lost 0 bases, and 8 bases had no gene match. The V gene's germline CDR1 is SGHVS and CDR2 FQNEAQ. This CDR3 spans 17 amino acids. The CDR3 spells CASSLATRGRRQETQYF. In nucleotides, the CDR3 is TGTGCCAGCAGCTTAGCGACCCGCGGGAGGAGACAAGAGACCCAGTACTTC.

The CDR3 is CASSKERPDTEAFF. Written as DNA, the CDR3 is TGTGCCAGCAGCAAAGAACGGCCGGACACTGAAGCTTTCTTT. The rearrangement joins TRBV21-1 to TRBJ1-1. TRBV21-1 is labeled a pseudogene. This CDR3 is built from 14 residues.

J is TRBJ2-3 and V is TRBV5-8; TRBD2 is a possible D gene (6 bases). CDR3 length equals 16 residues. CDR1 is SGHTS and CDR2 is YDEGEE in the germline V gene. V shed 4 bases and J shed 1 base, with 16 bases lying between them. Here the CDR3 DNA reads TGTGCCAGCAGCCCAACCGGGGGTTGGCGCACAGATACGCAGTATTTT. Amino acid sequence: CASSPTGGWRTDTQYF.